The present T cell receptor (beta chain) was sequenced within a study of T cells expressing NK-cell markers. Comment on this clonotype: The antigen is not known.

TCRdb reprocessed the 5' RACE reads and reports one entry per CDR3 protein, with no DNA. This table holds 400,000 to 500,000 distinct CDR3 sequences. Findings of the study overall: NKG2C+ dominant clonotype frequencies in more than 5 donors were roughly 1.0-8% of CD8+ T cells.

The receptor comes from a woman aged 18-70 years in good health. The specimen was blood T cells: a sorted CD56 or NKG2C T cell subset, CD4+ or CD8+ T cells, or bulk PBMC T cells (not recorded which).

The CDR3 loop is CAISDWGGPIQETQYF. The rearrangement joins TRBV10-3 to TRBJ2-5; as DNA is missing, the TRBD1 call by TCRdb cannot be tested. Germline loops: CDR1 ENHRY, CDR2 SYGVKD. This CDR3 is built from 16 residues.